The following is a T cell receptor beta chain sequence with its context. Other DNA variants within this sample encode the same CDR3. This sample was taken from a study of blood T cell repertoires in COVID-19. Seattle's cohort entered during active infection and was followed longitudinally. CDR1 and CDR2 (germline): MNHEY, SVGAGI. CDR3 length: 14 amino acids. V was cut by 0 bases and J by 1 base, with 5 bases left in between. The data were produced by immunoSEQ multiplex PCR, yet TCRdb's version contains in-frame clones alone and is incomplete. The sample lists 250,000 to 350,000 clones, 88% occurring once.

Sequencing was performed on peripheral blood. The V call is TRBV6-5, the J call TRBJ2-3, with TRBD1 as a possible D gene (5 bases). This TCR was recovered from a woman aged 25 to 39 with COVID-19, enrolled during active disease. Here the CDR3 DNA reads TGTGCCAGCAGTTACTCAGGGGGCACAGATACGCAGTATTTT. Its translation is CASSYSGGTDTQYF.